Listed below are T cell receptor beta chains from one sample, sequenced in a study of blood T cell repertoires in COVID-19. The data were produced by immunoSEQ multiplex PCR, yet TCRdb's version contains in-frame clones alone and is incomplete. The table includes 350,000 to 500,000 clones, 70% to 90% detected once. Specimen: PBMCs or T cells enriched from blood (not recorded which). The receptors were sampled from a woman under 30 who had been exposed to COVID-19. CDR3s include the opening cysteine and the closing phenylalanine or tryptophan. D genes are given only for firm matches. Expanded clones get a size class; other rows say once, few or many, or leave the size out.

abundance: NA
j_gene: TRBJ2-2
d_gene: TRBD1
v_gene: TRBV9
CDR3aa: CASTEQGAGTGELFF
CDR3nt: TGTGCCAGCACTGAACAGGGGGCCGGCACCGGGGAGCTGTTTTTT

abundance: NA
j_gene: TRBJ1-1
d_gene: TRBD1
v_gene: TRBV5-6
CDR3aa: CASSLKRQGGPNTEAFF
CDR3nt: TGTGCCAGCAGCTTGAAGAGACAGGGGGGGCCGAACACTGAAGCTTTCTTT

abundance: NA
j_gene: TRBJ1-2
d_gene: TRBD1
v_gene: TRBV7-8
CDR3aa: CASSYGQGQYYTF
CDR3nt: TGTGCCAGCAGCTATGGACAGGGCCAGTACTACACCTTC

abundance: NA
j_gene: TRBJ1-1
d_gene: TRBD1
v_gene: TRBV29-1
CDR3aa: CSANAGGMNTEAFF
CDR3nt: TGCAGCGCCAATGCAGGGGGGATGAACACTGAAGCTTTCTTT

abundance: NA
j_gene: TRBJ1-4
d_gene: TRBD1
v_gene: TRBV7-8
CDR3aa: CASSRDRISNEKLFF
CDR3nt: TGTGCCAGCAGCCGGGACAGGATATCTAATGAAAAACTGTTTTTT

abundance: NA
j_gene: TRBJ2-7
d_gene: TRBD1
v_gene: TRBV18
CDR3aa: CASSPGTGGHYEQYF
CDR3nt: TGTGCCAGCTCACCAGGGACAGGGGGTCACTACGAGCAGTACTTC

abundance: NA
j_gene: TRBJ2-5
d_gene: TRBD1
v_gene: TRBV3-1/TRBV3-2
CDR3aa: CASSPHPGQGASETQYF
CDR3nt: TGTGCCAGCAGCCCCCATCCGGGACAGGGGGCGTCGGAGACCCAGTACTTC

abundance: NA
j_gene: TRBJ2-7
d_gene: NA
v_gene: TRBV9
CDR3aa: CASSGTGRASYEQYF
CDR3nt: TGTGCCAGCAGTGGTACAGGGAGAGCCTCCTACGAGCAGTACTTC

abundance: NA
j_gene: TRBJ1-1
d_gene: TRBD1
v_gene: TRBV7-3
CDR3aa: CASRFQGAPGTEAFF
CDR3nt: TGTGCCAGCAGGTTTCAGGGGGCGCCGGGCACTGAAGCTTTCTTT

abundance: NA
j_gene: TRBJ1-1
d_gene: NA
v_gene: TRBV7-3
CDR3aa: CASSSRGESEAFF
CDR3nt: TGTGCCAGCAGCTCTCGTGGAGAGTCTGAAGCTTTCTTT

abundance: NA
j_gene: TRBJ2-3
d_gene: NA
v_gene: TRBV15
CDR3aa: CATSGRGDTQYF
CDR3nt: TGTGCCACCAGCGGCAGAGGTGATACGCAGTATTTT

abundance: NA
j_gene: TRBJ1-6
d_gene: NA
v_gene: TRBV7-9
CDR3aa: CASSFGGDISPLHF
CDR3nt: TGTGCCAGCAGCTTTGGGGGCGATATTTCACCCCTCCACTTT

abundance: NA
j_gene: TRBJ2-1
d_gene: TRBD2
v_gene: TRBV24-1
CDR3aa: CATSDLNRGGFHNEQFF
CDR3nt: TGTGCCACCAGTGATTTGAACCGGGGGGGTTTCCACAATGAGCAGTTCTTC

abundance: NA
j_gene: TRBJ1-2
d_gene: NA
v_gene: TRBV28
CDR3aa: CASSLPLVAGNYGYTF
CDR3nt: TGTGCCAGCAGTTTACCCCTCGTAGCGGGTAACTATGGCTACACCTTC

abundance: NA
j_gene: TRBJ2-2
d_gene: NA
v_gene: TRBV28
CDR3aa: CASSTIRNAGELFF
CDR3nt: TGTGCCAGCAGCACAATAAGAAACGCCGGGGAGCTGTTTTTT

abundance: few
j_gene: TRBJ1-1
d_gene: NA
v_gene: TRBV9
CDR3aa: CASTAGANTEAFF
CDR3nt: TGTGCCAGCACCGCAGGGGCGAACACTGAAGCTTTCTTT

abundance: NA
j_gene: TRBJ2-7
d_gene: TRBD1
v_gene: TRBV5-1
CDR3aa: CASSLAATGLSYEQYF
CDR3nt: TGCGCCAGCAGCTTGGCTGCGACAGGGTTGTCCTACGAGCAGTACTTC

abundance: NA
j_gene: TRBJ2-2
d_gene: NA
v_gene: TRBV27
CDR3aa: CASTQRRGNGELFF
CDR3nt: TGTGCCAGCACTCAGAGAAGGGGGAACGGGGAGCTGTTTTTT

abundance: NA
j_gene: TRBJ2-5
d_gene: NA
v_gene: TRBV7-8
CDR3aa: CASSLRFAGKPSQETQYF
CDR3nt: TGTGCCAGCAGCTTACGGTTCGCGGGAAAGCCTTCCCAAGAGACCCAGTACTTC

abundance: few
j_gene: TRBJ2-7
d_gene: TRBD2
v_gene: TRBV2
CDR3aa: CASSGQGLAGANF
CDR3nt: TGTGCCAGCAGTGGACAGGGACTAGCGGGGGCAAACTTC

abundance: NA
j_gene: TRBJ2-5
d_gene: NA
v_gene: TRBV7-2
CDR3aa: CASSLKSNRETQYF
CDR3nt: TGTGCCAGCAGCCTAAAATCTAACCGGGAGACCCAGTACTTC

abundance: NA
j_gene: TRBJ2-5
d_gene: NA
v_gene: TRBV6-5
CDR3aa: CASTLARQRGETQYF
CDR3nt: TGTGCCAGCACCCTCGCCCGCCAGCGAGGAGAGACCCAGTACTTC

abundance: NA
j_gene: TRBJ1-2
d_gene: NA
v_gene: TRBV30
CDR3aa: CACVWGGPRGYTF
CDR3nt: TGTGCCTGCGTTTGGGGGGGCCCGCGGGGCTACACCTTC

abundance: once
j_gene: TRBJ2-1
d_gene: NA
v_gene: TRBV11-2
CDR3aa: CASSSKPGTPGGFGEQFF
CDR3nt: TGTGCCAGCAGCTCTAAACCCGGGACTCCAGGGGGGTTTGGTGAGCAGTTCTTC

abundance: NA
j_gene: TRBJ2-7
d_gene: NA
v_gene: TRBV5-4
CDR3aa: CASSLVRETGEQYF
CDR3nt: TGTGCCAGCAGCTTGGTGAGGGAAACTGGGGAGCAGTACTTC

abundance: once
j_gene: TRBJ1-5
d_gene: NA
v_gene: TRBV28
CDR3aa: CASSLTADSSNQPQHF
CDR3nt: TGTGCCAGCAGTTTAACGGCGGATTCTAGCAATCAGCCCCAGCATTTT

abundance: NA
j_gene: TRBJ2-7
d_gene: NA
v_gene: TRBV11-2
CDR3aa: CASSLGGGLYEQYF
CDR3nt: TGTGCCAGCAGCTTAGGTGGAGGACTCTACGAGCAGTACTTC

abundance: NA
j_gene: TRBJ2-1
d_gene: NA
v_gene: TRBV7-6
CDR3aa: CASSQAGFQFF
CDR3nt: TGTGCCAGCAGCCAAGCAGGGTTCCAGTTCTTC

abundance: NA
j_gene: TRBJ2-7
d_gene: TRBD2
v_gene: TRBV2
CDR3aa: CASSEVIHGLAGVVSEQYF
CDR3nt: TGTGCCAGCAGTGAAGTGATACACGGACTAGCGGGAGTTGTAAGTGAGCAGTACTTC

abundance: NA
j_gene: TRBJ1-4
d_gene: NA
v_gene: TRBV7-9
CDR3aa: CASPEGVETNEKLFF
CDR3nt: TGTGCCTCCCCCGAAGGGGTAGAAACTAATGAAAAACTGTTTTTT

abundance: NA
j_gene: TRBJ1-5
d_gene: TRBD1
v_gene: TRBV30
CDR3aa: CAWDRGRNQPQHF
CDR3nt: TGTGCCTGGGACAGGGGGAGGAATCAGCCCCAGCATTTT

abundance: NA
j_gene: TRBJ2-1
d_gene: TRBD2
v_gene: TRBV15
CDR3aa: CATSSGLAGDEQFF
CDR3nt: TGTGCCACCAGCAGCGGACTAGCGGGCGATGAGCAGTTCTTC

abundance: NA
j_gene: TRBJ1-1
d_gene: TRBD1
v_gene: TRBV6-5
CDR3aa: CASSSPTTGMNTEAFF
CDR3nt: TGTGCCAGCAGTTCCCCGACGACAGGGATGAACACTGAAGCTTTCTTT

abundance: NA
j_gene: TRBJ1-1
d_gene: NA
v_gene: TRBV4-2
CDR3aa: CASSQDSEAFF
CDR3nt: TGTGCCAGCAGCCAAGACTCTGAAGCTTTCTTT

abundance: NA
j_gene: TRBJ2-7
d_gene: TRBD1
v_gene: TRBV28
CDR3aa: CASSEPGQGGHEQYF
CDR3nt: TGTGCCAGCAGTGAGCCGGGACAGGGGGGCCACGAGCAGTACTTC

abundance: NA
j_gene: TRBJ2-1
d_gene: TRBD2
v_gene: TRBV28
CDR3aa: CASSLGLAAFF
CDR3nt: TGTGCCAGCAGTTTGGGACTAGCGGCGTTCTTC

abundance: NA
j_gene: TRBJ1-1
d_gene: NA
v_gene: TRBV6-5
CDR3aa: CASSLQGGGTEAFF
CDR3nt: TGTGCCAGCAGTTTGCAGGGCGGGGGCACTGAAGCTTTCTTT

abundance: NA
j_gene: TRBJ1-6
d_gene: TRBD1
v_gene: TRBV7-2
CDR3aa: CAVGQGSSYNSPLHF
CDR3nt: TGTGCCGTCGGACAGGGTAGCTCCTATAATTCACCCCTCCACTTT

abundance: NA
j_gene: TRBJ1-5
d_gene: NA
v_gene: TRBV21-1
CDR3aa: CASRGQSHSNQPQHF
CDR3nt: TGTGCCAGCAGGGGACAGTCTCATAGCAATCAGCCCCAGCATTTT

abundance: NA
j_gene: TRBJ1-4
d_gene: TRBD1
v_gene: TRBV30
CDR3aa: CAWSVEGQGRDNEKLFF
CDR3nt: TGTGCCTGGAGTGTAGAGGGACAGGGGAGGGATAATGAAAAACTGTTTTTT

abundance: NA
j_gene: TRBJ1-5
d_gene: NA
v_gene: TRBV4-1
CDR3aa: CASSQDPGIVNQPQHF
CDR3nt: TGCGCCAGCAGCCAAGATCCAGGGATTGTGAATCAGCCCCAGCATTTT

abundance: once
j_gene: TRBJ1-1
d_gene: TRBD1
v_gene: TRBV27
CDR3aa: CASSSRGRDEAFF
CDR3nt: TGTGCCAGCAGTTCGAGGGGGCGCGATGAAGCTTTCTTT

abundance: NA
j_gene: TRBJ1-1
d_gene: NA
v_gene: TRBV7-9
CDR3aa: CASSLLDTLGAFF
CDR3nt: TGTGCCAGCAGCTTATTGGACACGCTGGGAGCTTTCTTT